This T cell receptor beta chain was recovered during a study of graft-versus-host responses after intestinal transplantation. The overall study: Recipients uniformly received anti-thymocyte globulin induction, followed by tacrolimus and steroids for 2 to 4 years.

To note about this clone: Its antigen is not identified.

Sequenced by immunoSEQ multiplex PCR; TCRdb stores in-frame clones only, minus some. Seen here are about 45,000 clones, 90% to 95% observed once, and the top ten hold under 4.5%. General study points: Some GvH clones appeared in ileal mucosa or blood before recipient bone marrow.

The CDR3 has 15 amino acids. CDR1 and CDR2 (germline): SGHRS, YFSETQ. V lost 4 bases and J lost 2; bases outside the gene matches: 4. Sequenced here: PBMCs, sampled 524 days after transplant. This clonotype originated in a human patient who received an intestinal transplant, so some T cells may come from the graft donor. V is TRBV5-1 and J is TRBJ1-5; 9 nucleotides line up with TRBD1. CDR3 nucleotides: TGCGCCAGCAGCCGGACAGGGGACGGCAATCAGCCCCAGCATTTT. It specifies CASSRTGDGNQPQHF.